The 11 T cell receptor beta chains listed next were all sequenced from one sample in a study of Ad26.COV2.S vaccination and SARS-CoV-2 variants. The treatment: around 19 received Ad26.COV2.S at low or high dose, single or two shots; several received placebo; per-sample allocation not given. All samples were drawn on day 63, counting from the first vaccine or placebo injection. Libraries were prepared by immunoSEQ multiplex PCR; TCRdb keeps only in-frame clonotypes and omits some of them. The sample has about 400,000 clones; about 85% are singletons. The material was peripheral blood, obtained in a trial of Ad26.COV2.S vaccine versus placebo. The receptors derive from a person aged 18-60 years who received the Ad26.COV2.S COVID-19 vaccine or a placebo.

The chain couples TRBV9 to TRBJ2-7; the D gene is possibly TRBD1 (6 bases). Germline V CDR1 and CDR2: SGDLS, YYNGEE. V dropped 0 bases and J dropped 5 bases, with 15 bases sitting between them. This CDR3 is built from 15 residues. The CDR3 DNA reads TGTGCCAGCAGCGTAGCTCTAGGACAGTTAGACGAGCAGTACTTC. This encodes CASSVALGQLDEQYF.

The chain is built from TRBV30 and TRBJ2-1; no definite D call. Germline CDR1 is GTSNPN and CDR2 is SVGIG (reference sequence). V lost 2 bases and J 3 bases, leaving 14 bases between the germline ends. The CDR3 totals 15 residues. In nucleotides, the CDR3 is TGTGCCTGGAGTCGGACCGGACGAATCTACAATGAGCAGTTCTTC. Its translation: CAWSRTGRIYNEQFF.

Written as DNA, the CDR3 is TGTGCCAGCTGTATGGACGCTTGGGCAGATACGCAGTATTTT. It yields the protein CASCMDAWADTQYF. The chain joins TRBV6-5 to TRBJ2-3, with unresolved D. The germline V and J ends were trimmed by 8 bases and 4 bases, with 16 bases remaining between them. The CDR3 has 14 amino acids. Germline V gives CDR1 MNHEY, CDR2 SVGAGI.

There are a few counts of this clone. This sample also contains other DNA sequences that code for the same CDR3. The CDR3 DNA follows: TGCGCCAGCAGCTTGGCTCCGAATTCACCCCTCCACTTT. Translation: CASSLAPNSPLHF. This rearrangement joins TRBV5-1 to TRBJ1-6; D unclear. The CDR3 loop spans 13 amino acids. Per germline, CDR1 SGHRS and CDR2 YFSETQ. The V and J ends lost 0 bases and 7 bases respectively, with 5 bases between them.

V usage is TRBV19 and J usage is TRBJ2-5; TRBD1 matches at 7 bases. Germline assignment: CDR1 LNHDA and CDR2 SQIVND (reference sequence). The CDR3 has 15 amino acids. The ends lost 6 bases at V and 0 bases at J; junction bases unmatched: 7. DNA of the CDR3: TGTGCCAGTAGCCGACAGGGCCGGTACCAAGAGACCCAGTACTTC. Protein: CASSRQGRYQETQYF.

The V and J genes are TRBV2 and TRBJ1-6; 9 positions match TRBD1. The ends lost 5 bases at V and 7 bases at J; junction bases unmatched: 12. There are 17 residues in the CDR3. Per germline, CDR1 SNHLY and CDR2 FYNNEI. The DNA for the CDR3 is TGTGCCAGCAGTCGCCTACAGGGGGCCACAAAGAATTCACCCCTCCACTTT. It is translated as CASSRLQGATKNSPLHF.

The rearrangement uses TRBV19 and TRBJ2-3; tentative D call: TRBD1 (6 bases). This CDR3 is built from 15 residues. Germline lookup yields CDR1 LNHDA and CDR2 SQIVND (reference sequence). Trimming cost V 3 bases and J 3 bases, with 13 bases left between them. The CDR3 sequence is CASSMGAIQTDTQYF. CDR3 coding DNA: TGTGCCAGTAGTATGGGGGCGATTCAGACAGATACGCAGTATTTT. The full variable domain, in which reference TRBV19 and TRBJ2-3 provide the parts outside the CDR3, is DGGITQSPKYLFRKEGQNVTLSCEQNLNHDAMYWYRQDPGQGLRLIYYSQIVNDFQKGDIAEGYSVSREKKESFPLTVTSAQKNPTAFYLCASSMGAIQTDTQYFGPGTRLTVL.

For this clone: Other nucleotide sequences in the sample specify the same CDR3. The chain links TRBV6-1 to TRBJ1-5; D is unclear. CDR3 length equals 14 residues. The V end lost 2 bases, the J end lost 2 bases, and 7 bases lay between the germline ends. Germline V gives CDR1 MNHNS, CDR2 SASEGT. Written as DNA, the CDR3 is TGTGCCAGCAGTGAATCGGGCGGCAATCAGCCCCAGCATTTT. Translated, it gives CASSESGGNQPQHF.

This chain connects TRBV30 to TRBJ2-7; 9 bases line up with TRBD2. Germline V lookup: CDR1 GTSNPN, CDR2 SVGIG (reference sequence). CDR3 length: 13 residues. V dropped 4 bases and J dropped 3; count of bases not matched to a gene: 4. CDR3 DNA: TGTGCCTGGAAGCGGGGGGCCCACTACGAGCAGTACTTC. Its protein is CAWKRGAHYEQYF.

V and J are TRBV10-3 and TRBJ1-4; D is possibly TRBD1 (5 bases). The CDR3 has 17 amino acids. Germline V gene lookup returns CDR1 ENHRY and CDR2 SYGVKD. V was clipped by 2 bases and J by 0 bases, with 13 bases between them. The DNA of the CDR3 is TGTGCCATCAGTGAGGGCAGGGTAACTGCAACTAATGAAAAACTGTTTTTT. This codes for CAISEGRVTATNEKLFF.

The genes are TRBV20-1 and TRBJ2-1, with 11 positions matching TRBD2. The CDR3 has 14 amino acids. The V gene's germline CDR1 is DFQATT and CDR2 SNEGSKA (reference sequence). The junction had 6 bases not matched to a gene; V was cut back by 3 bases and J by 8 bases. CDR3 protein: CSASWIAGGDEQFF. The CDR3 nucleotides are TGCAGTGCTAGTTGGATAGCGGGGGGGGATGAGCAGTTCTTC.